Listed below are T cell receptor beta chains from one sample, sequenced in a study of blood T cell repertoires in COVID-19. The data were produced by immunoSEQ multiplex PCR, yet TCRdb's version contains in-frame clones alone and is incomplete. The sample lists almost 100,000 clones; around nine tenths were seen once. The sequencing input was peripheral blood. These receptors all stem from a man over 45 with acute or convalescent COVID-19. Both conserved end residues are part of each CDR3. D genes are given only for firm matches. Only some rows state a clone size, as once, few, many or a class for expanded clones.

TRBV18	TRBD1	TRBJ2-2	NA	TGTGCCAGCTCACCCCCACAGGGGGGCCCCGGCACCGGGGAGCTGTTTTTT	CASSPPQGGPGTGELFF
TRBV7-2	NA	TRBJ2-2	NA	TGTGCCAGCAGTCTACATGGGGAGGTCGGGGAGCTGTTTTTT	CASSLHGEVGELFF
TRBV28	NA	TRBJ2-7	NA	TGTGCCAGCAGTTTGGGGCCGGTGTACGAGCAGTACTTC	CASSLGPVYEQYF
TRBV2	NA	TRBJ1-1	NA	TGTGCCAGCAGTGTGACTGAACGGGCTGAAGCTTTCTTT	CASSVTERAEAFF
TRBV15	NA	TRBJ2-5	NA	TGTGCCACCAGCAGGCCAGCCCTAGCTCAACGAGAGACCCAGTACTTC	CATSRPALAQRETQYF
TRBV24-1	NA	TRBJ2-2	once	TGTGCCACCGCTCAGGGGGGACGGACCGGGGAGCTGTTTTTT	CATAQGGRTGELFF
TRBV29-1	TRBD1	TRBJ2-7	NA	TGCAGCGTGGGTGACAGGGTAGACTCCTACGAGCAGTACTTC	CSVGDRVDSYEQYF
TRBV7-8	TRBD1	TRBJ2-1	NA	TGTGCCAGCAGCTCCGGGACAGGAGATTACAATGAGCAGTTCTTC	CASSSGTGDYNEQFF
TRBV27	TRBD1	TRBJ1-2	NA	TGTGCCAGCAGCCAGAGGGGGCCTGGCTATGGCTACACCTTC	CASSQRGPGYGYTF
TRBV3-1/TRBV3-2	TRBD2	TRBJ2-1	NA	TGTGCCAGCACCACAACGTGGGGACACGGGAGGGCCGAGTACAATGAGCAGTTCTTC	CASTTTWGHGRAEYNEQFF
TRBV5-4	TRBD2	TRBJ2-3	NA	TGTGCCAGCAGCTCGACCCCTATAGCGGGAGGTAGCACAGATACGCAGTATTTT	CASSSTPIAGGSTDTQYF
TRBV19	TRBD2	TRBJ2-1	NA	TGTGCCAGTAGTCCCGGGGTACCCGGGAGGCATGAGCAGTTCTTC	CASSPGVPGRHEQFF
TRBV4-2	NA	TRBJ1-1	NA	TGTGCCAGCAGCCAGTTCCACCCAGGGCTGAACACTGAAGCTTTCTTT	CASSQFHPGLNTEAFF
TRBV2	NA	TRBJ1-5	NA	TGTGCCAGCAGTGAGGAGAGAATCCGTTCGGAGCCCCAGCATTTT	CASSEERIRSEPQHF
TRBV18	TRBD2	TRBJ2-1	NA	TGTGCCAGCTCACCCTGGACTAGCGGGAGGACGTCCGATGAGCAGTTCTTC	CASSPWTSGRTSDEQFF
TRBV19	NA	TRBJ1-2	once	TGTGCCAGTAGTACCGTAAGTCGGGGGGAAAACTATGGCTACACCTTC	CASSTVSRGENYGYTF
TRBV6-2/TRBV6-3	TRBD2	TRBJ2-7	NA	TGTGCCAGCAGTTACTCTGGGACTAGCCCCTACGAGCAGTACTTC	CASSYSGTSPYEQYF
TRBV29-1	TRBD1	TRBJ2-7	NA	TGCAGCGTCGCGGACAGGGGCTACGAGCAGTACTTC	CSVADRGYEQYF
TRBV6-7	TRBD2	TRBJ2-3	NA	TGTGCCAGCAGTTACCCGGGTGCGGGCGGGAGGAACACAGATACGCAGTATTTT	CASSYPGAGGRNTDTQYF
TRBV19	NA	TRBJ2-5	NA	TGTGCCAGTAGTCCCAGGACAAATAAGCTGCAAGAGACCCAGTACTTC	CASSPRTNKLQETQYF
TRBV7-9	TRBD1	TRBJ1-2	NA	TGTGCCAGCAGCTTGAGGATTAATCGGGACAGAGTCTATGGCTACACCTTC	CASSLRINRDRVYGYTF
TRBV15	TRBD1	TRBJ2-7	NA	TGTGCCACCAGCAGAGGCGGGACAGGGGCCCTCTCCGAGCAGTACTTC	CATSRGGTGALSEQYF
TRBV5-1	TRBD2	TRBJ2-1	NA	TGCGCCAGCAGCGAGGGACTAGTTGGGTACAATGAGCAGTTCTTC	CASSEGLVGYNEQFF
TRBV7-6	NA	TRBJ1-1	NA	TGTGCCAGCAGCTTAGTGGCCTACACTGAAGCTTTCTTT	CASSLVAYTEAFF
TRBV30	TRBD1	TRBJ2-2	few	TGTGCCTGGAGGGGACAGGGGTACGGGGAGCTGTTTTTT	CAWRGQGYGELFF
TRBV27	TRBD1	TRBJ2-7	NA	TGTGCCAGCAGTCTCTTCCGGGACAGACCCTACGAGCAGTACTTC	CASSLFRDRPYEQYF
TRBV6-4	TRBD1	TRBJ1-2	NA	TGTGCCAGCAGTAAGACAGGGCTCTATGGCTACACCTTC	CASSKTGLYGYTF
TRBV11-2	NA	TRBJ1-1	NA	TGTGCCAGCAGCCCCCAGCAGGGGAACACTGAAGCTTTCTTT	CASSPQQGNTEAFF
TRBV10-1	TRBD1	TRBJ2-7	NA	TGCGCCAGCAGTCGGACAGGGGCACAGGCCTACGAGCAGTACTTC	CASSRTGAQAYEQYF
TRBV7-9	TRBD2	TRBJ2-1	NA	TGTGCCAGCAGCTTAGAGGTCCTTAGCGGGGAGCAGTTCTTC	CASSLEVLSGEQFF
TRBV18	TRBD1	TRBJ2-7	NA	TGTGCCAGCTCACCACTAACCGGGACAGGGGGCTACGAGCAGTACTTC	CASSPLTGTGGYEQYF
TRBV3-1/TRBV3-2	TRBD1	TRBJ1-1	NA	TGTGCCAGCATCCGGGACGGGACAGGGGGTCAGGCTTTCTTT	CASIRDGTGGQAFF